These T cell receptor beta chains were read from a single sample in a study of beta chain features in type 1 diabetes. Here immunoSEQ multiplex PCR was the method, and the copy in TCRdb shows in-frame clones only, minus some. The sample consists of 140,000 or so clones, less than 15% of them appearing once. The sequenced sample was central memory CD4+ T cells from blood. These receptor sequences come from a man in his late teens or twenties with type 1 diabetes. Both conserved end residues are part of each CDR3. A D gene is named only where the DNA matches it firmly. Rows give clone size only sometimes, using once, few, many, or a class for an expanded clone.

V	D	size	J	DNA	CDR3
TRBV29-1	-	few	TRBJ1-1	TGCAGCGTTCCGAGGGGCATCGGGAACACTGAAGCTTTCTTT	CSVPRGIGNTEAFF
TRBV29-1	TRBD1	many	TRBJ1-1	TGCAGCGCCTCGGGACAGGGGGTTGGGGACACTGAAGCTTTCTTT	CSASGQGVGDTEAFF
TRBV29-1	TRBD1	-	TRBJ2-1	TGCAGCGTTGACTCGAGGGGGGACAGGGCCGAGTTCTTC	CSVDSRGDRAEFF
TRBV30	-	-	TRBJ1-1	TGTGCCTGGAGTCGCTGGACAGCTGAAGCTTTCTTT	CAWSRWTAEAFF
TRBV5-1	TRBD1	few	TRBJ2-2	TGCGCCAGCAGCTGGCTAGAGGGGGCGACCACCGGGGAGCTGTTTTTT	CASSWLEGATTGELFF
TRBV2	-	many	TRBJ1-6	TGTGCCAGCAGTGGACAGGTCAGGGAATCACCCCTCCACTTT	CASSGQVRESPLHF
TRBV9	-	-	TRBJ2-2	TGTGCCAGCAGCGCGAAGACTTACACCGGGGAGCTGTTTTTT	CASSAKTYTGELFF
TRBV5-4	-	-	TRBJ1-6	TGTGCCAGCAGCCCATCTCGTGGGGCGTCACCCCTCCACTTT	CASSPSRGASPLHF
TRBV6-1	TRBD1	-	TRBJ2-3	TGTGCCAGCAGTGGGTTCAACGGACAGGGCATTACAGATACGCAGTATTTT	CASSGFNGQGITDTQYF
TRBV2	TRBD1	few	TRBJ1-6	TGTGCCAAGAGCCCTGGACAGGGGACTAATTCACCCCTCCACTTT	CAKSPGQGTNSPLHF
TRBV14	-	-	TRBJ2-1	TGTGCCAGCAGCCCCTTAAAGACTAGTGGGTCTTACAATGAGCAGTTCTTC	CASSPLKTSGSYNEQFF
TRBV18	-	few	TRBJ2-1	TGTGCCAGCTCACCACCGAGGGGAACCTACAATGAGCAGTTCTTC	CASSPPRGTYNEQFF
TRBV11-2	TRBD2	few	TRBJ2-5	TGTGCCAGCAGCTCCTTAGCGGGGGGGCAAGAGACCCAGTACTTC	CASSSLAGGQETQYF
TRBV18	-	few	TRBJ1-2	TGTGCCAGCTCACCTACCGGGGTGGATGGCTACACCTTC	CASSPTGVDGYTF
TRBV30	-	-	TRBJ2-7	TGTGCCTGGAGTGTCCCTAGCTACTACGAGCAGTACTTC	CAWSVPSYYEQYF
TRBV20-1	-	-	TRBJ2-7	TGCAGTGCCGCCCCAGGGAACGAGCAGTACTTC	CSAAPGNEQYF
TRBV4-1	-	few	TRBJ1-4	TGCGCCAGCAGCCAAGCGGAGGGGGCAACTAATGAAAAACTGTTTTTT	CASSQAEGATNEKLFF
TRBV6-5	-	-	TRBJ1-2	TGTGCCAGCAGTTCCCACGAAGAGGCATATGGCTACACCTTC	CASSSHEEAYGYTF
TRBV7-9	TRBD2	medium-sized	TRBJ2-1	TGTGCCAGCAGCTTAGAAGCGGGGGCCTACAATGAGCAGTTCTTC	CASSLEAGAYNEQFF
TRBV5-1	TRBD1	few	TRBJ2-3	TGCGCCAGCAGCACTGGACAGGGGACCACAGATACGCAGTATTTT	CASSTGQGTTDTQYF
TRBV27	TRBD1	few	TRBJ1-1	TGTGCCAGCAACTATCCCACAGGGGCCCTCAACACTGAAGCTTTCTTT	CASNYPTGALNTEAFF
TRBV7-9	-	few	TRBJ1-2	TGTGCCAGCAGCTCCACAGTGAACTATGGCTACACCTTC	CASSSTVNYGYTF
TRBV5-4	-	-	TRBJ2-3	TGTGCCAGCAGCTTGGATTCGGGATACACAGATACGCAGTATTTT	CASSLDSGYTDTQYF
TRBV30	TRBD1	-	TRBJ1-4	TGTGCCTGGTCAGACCCGGGACAGGTCCTATCAGCGGAAAAACTGTTTTTT	CAWSDPGQVLSAEKLFF
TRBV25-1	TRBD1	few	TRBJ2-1	TGTGCCAGCGGACCGGACAGGGGTGAGCAGTTCTTC	CASGPDRGEQFF
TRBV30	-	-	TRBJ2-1	TGTGCCTGGATCGGGGCAAGGGAGCAGTTCTTC	CAWIGAREQFF
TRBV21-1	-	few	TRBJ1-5	TGTGCCAGCAGCTCCGGACAGGTTACCCCTCCTAGCAATCAGCCCCAGCATTTT	CASSSGQVTPPSNQPQHF
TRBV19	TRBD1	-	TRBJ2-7	TGTGCCAGTGGGACAGGGGCGATACCCTACGAGCAGTACTTC	CASGTGAIPYEQYF
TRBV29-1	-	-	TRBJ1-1	TGCAGCGTTGAAGGGACGGCGGGGGCGGACACTGAAGCTTTCTTT	CSVEGTAGADTEAFF
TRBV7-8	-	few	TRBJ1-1	TGTGCCAGCAGCTCCGGGACGGAAGCTTTCTTT	CASSSGTEAFF
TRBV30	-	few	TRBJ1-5	TGTGCCTGGAGTGTGCTCGATCAGCCCCAGCATTTT	CAWSVLDQPQHF
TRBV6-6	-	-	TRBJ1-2	TGTGCCAGCAGCCAGGTGGGCGGTGGCTACACCTTC	CASSQVGGGYTF
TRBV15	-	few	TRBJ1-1	TGTGCCACCGGGAAGGGGTCGATCATAGGGGGCACTGAAGCTTTCTTT	CATGKGSIIGGTEAFF
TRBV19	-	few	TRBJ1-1	TGTGCCAGTAGTAAGCTCTCGAACACTGAAGCTTTCTTT	CASSKLSNTEAFF
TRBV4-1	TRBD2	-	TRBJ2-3	TGCGCCAGCAGCACATTAGCGGGGGGAACAGATACGCAGTATTTT	CASSTLAGGTDTQYF
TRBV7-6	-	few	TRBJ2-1	TGTGCCAGCAGCTCCCGAGGGGGGGCAAATGAGCAGTTCTTC	CASSSRGGANEQFF
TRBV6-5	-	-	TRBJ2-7	TGTGCCAGCAGTTACTCGGGCGTGTACGAGCAGTACTTC	CASSYSGVYEQYF
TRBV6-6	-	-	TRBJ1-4	TGTGCCAGCACCACGGGGACCTATAATGAAAAACTGTTTTTT	CASTTGTYNEKLFF
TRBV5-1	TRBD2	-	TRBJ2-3	TGCGCCAGCAGCCAATCCGAGTTAGCGGGGACAGATACGCAGTATTTT	CASSQSELAGTDTQYF
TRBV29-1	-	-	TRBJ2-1	TGCAGCGTTGGACAGGTTTACAATGAGCAGTTCTTC	CSVGQVYNEQFF
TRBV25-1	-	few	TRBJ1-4	TGTGCCAGCAGTGAATATTACGGCAGGGGTGATGAAAAACTGTTTTTT	CASSEYYGRGDEKLFF
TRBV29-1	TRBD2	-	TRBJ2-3	TGCAGCGTTGTTAGCGGGAGATTGGATACGCAGTATTTT	CSVVSGRLDTQYF
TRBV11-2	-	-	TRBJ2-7	TGTGCCAGCAGCTCCGACACCGAGCAGTACTTC	CASSSDTEQYF
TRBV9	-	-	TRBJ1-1	TGTGCCAGCAGCGTAGAGGGCGGGAAGAACACTGAAGCTTTCTTT	CASSVEGGKNTEAFF
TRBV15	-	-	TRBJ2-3	TGTGCCACCAGCATCGAGGATACGCAGTATTTT	CATSIEDTQYF
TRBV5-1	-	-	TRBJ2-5	TGCGCCAGCAGCACCTCGGGGACACGGCAAGAGACCCAGTACTTC	CASSTSGTRQETQYF
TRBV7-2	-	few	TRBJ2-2	TGTGCCAGCAGCTTAGACAGTAGCACCGGGGAGCTGTTTTTT	CASSLDSSTGELFF
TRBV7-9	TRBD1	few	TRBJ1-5	TGTGCCAGCAGCTTGTCGGGGACAGGGGGTCAGCCCCAGCATTTT	CASSLSGTGGQPQHF
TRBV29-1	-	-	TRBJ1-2	TGCAGCGCCGGAGAGAGCTATGGCTACACCTTC	CSAGESYGYTF
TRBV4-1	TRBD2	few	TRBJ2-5	TGCGCCAGCAGCCCGACTAGCGGGGTTCAAGAGACCCAGTACTTC	CASSPTSGVQETQYF
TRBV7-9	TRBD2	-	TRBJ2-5	TGTGCCAGCAGTCTGGGACTAGCGGGTCAAGAGACCCAGTACTTC	CASSLGLAGQETQYF
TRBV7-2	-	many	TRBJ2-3	TGTGCCAGCAGCTTAGTGGGCACAGATACGCAGTATTTT	CASSLVGTDTQYF
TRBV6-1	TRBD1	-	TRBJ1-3	TGTGCCATAGACAGGGGCTCTGGAAACACCACATATTTT	CAIDRGSGNTTYF